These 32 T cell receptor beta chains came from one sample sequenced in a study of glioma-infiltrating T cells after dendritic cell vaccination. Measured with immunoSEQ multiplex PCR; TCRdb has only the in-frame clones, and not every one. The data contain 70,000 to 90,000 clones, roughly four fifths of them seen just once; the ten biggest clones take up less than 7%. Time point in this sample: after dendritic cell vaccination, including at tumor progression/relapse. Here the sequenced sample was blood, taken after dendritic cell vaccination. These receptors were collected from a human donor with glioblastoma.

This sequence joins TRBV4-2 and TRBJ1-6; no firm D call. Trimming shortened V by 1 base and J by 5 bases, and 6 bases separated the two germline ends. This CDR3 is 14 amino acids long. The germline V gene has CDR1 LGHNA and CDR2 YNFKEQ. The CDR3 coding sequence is TGTGCCAGCAGCCAAGTTGGCAATAATTCACCCCTCCACTTT. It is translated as CASSQVGNNSPLHF.

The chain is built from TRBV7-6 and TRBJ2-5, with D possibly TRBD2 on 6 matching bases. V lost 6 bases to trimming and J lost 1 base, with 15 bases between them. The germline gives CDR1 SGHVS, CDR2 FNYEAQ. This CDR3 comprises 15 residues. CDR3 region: CASSSVPGSQETQYF. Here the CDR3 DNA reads TGTGCCAGCAGTTCCGTTCCCGGGAGCCAAGAGACCCAGTACTTC.

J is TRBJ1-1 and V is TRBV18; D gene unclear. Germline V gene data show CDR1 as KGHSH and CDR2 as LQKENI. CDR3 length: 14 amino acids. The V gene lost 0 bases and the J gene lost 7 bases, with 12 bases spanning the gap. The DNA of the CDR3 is TGTGCCAGCTCACCACCTTCTTTTACGGGTGAAGCTTTCTTT. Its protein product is CASSPPSFTGEAFF.

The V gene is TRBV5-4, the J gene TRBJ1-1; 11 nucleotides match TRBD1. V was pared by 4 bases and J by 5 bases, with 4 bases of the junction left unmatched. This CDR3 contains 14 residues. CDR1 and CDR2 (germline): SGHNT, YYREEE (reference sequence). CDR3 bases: TGTGCCAGCAGCAGGGGACAGGGGGATACTGAAGCTTTCTTT. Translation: CASSRGQGDTEAFF.

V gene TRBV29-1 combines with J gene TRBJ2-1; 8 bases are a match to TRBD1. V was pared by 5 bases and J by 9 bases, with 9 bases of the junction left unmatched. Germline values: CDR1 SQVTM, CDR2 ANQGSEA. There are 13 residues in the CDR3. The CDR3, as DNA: TGCAGCGTTCGGACAGGGTACGCCGGTGAGCAGTTCTTC. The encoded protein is CSVRTGYAGEQFF.

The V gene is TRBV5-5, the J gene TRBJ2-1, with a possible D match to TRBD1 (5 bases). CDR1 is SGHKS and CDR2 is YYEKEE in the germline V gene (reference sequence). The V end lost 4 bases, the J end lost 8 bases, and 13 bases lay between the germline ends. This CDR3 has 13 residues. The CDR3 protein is CASSGTGDDEQFF. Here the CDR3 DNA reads TGTGCCAGCAGCGGTACAGGAGACGATGAGCAGTTCTTC.

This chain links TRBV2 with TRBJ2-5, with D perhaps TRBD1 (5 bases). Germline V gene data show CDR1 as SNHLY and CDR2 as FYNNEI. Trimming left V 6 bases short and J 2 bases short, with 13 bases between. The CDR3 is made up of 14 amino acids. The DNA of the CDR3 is TGTGCCAGCAGCCCGGACATGACACAAGAGACCCAGTACTTC. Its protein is CASSPDMTQETQYF.

DNA for the CDR3: TGTGCCTGGAGTGGGGGACTAGCGGGGGGGACTAGCACAGATACGCAGTATTTT. The encoded protein is CAWSGGLAGGTSTDTQYF. The chain carries TRBV30 and TRBJ2-3, with 16 bases fitting TRBD2. Germline V lookup: CDR1 GTSNPN, CDR2 SVGIG (reference sequence). This CDR3 region has 18 residues. V dropped 1 base and J dropped 0; count of bases not matched to a gene: 4.

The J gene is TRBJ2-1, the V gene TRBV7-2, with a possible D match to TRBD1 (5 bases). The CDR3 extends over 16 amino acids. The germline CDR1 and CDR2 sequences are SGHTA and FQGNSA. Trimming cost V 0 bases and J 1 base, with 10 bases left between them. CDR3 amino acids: CASSLATGVSYNEQFF. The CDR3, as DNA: TGTGCCAGCAGCTTAGCTACAGGCGTATCCTACAATGAGCAGTTCTTC.

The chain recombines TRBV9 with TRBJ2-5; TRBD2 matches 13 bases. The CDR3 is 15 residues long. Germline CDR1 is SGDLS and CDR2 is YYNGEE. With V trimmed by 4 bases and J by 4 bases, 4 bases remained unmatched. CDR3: CASSTSGGESETQYF. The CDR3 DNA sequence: TGTGCCAGCAGCACTAGCGGGGGGGAATCAGAGACCCAGTACTTC.

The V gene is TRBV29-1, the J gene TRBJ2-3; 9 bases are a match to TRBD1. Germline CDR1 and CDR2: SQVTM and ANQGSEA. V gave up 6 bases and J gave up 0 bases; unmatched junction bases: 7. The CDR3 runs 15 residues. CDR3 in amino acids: CSVARTGVSTDTQYF. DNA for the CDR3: TGCAGCGTGGCCCGGACAGGGGTGAGCACAGATACGCAGTATTTT.

As DNA, the CDR3 is TGTGCCAGCAGCTTAACTACCGGAGGCCAACAAGAGACCCAGTACTTC. Amino acids: CASSLTTGGQQETQYF. The chain is built from TRBV7-8 and TRBJ2-5; tentative D call: TRBD2 (5 bases). The V gene's germline CDR1 is SGHVS and CDR2 FQNEAQ. The CDR3 spans 16 residues. V dropped 2 bases and J dropped 2 bases, with 15 bases sitting between them.

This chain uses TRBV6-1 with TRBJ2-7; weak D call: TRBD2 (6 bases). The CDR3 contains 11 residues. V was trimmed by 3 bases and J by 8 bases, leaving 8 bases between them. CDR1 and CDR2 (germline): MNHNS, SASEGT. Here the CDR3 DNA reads TGTGCCAGCAGTGAGGGGACTCAGCAGTACTTC. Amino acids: CASSEGTQQYF.

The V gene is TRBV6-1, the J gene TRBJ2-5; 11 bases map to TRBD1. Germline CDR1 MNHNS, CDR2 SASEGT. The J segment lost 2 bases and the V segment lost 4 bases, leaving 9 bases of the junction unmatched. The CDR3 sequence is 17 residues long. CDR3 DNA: TGTGCCAGCAGTGGCGGGACAGGGGGGATGTATCAAGAGACCCAGTACTTC. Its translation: CASSGGTGGMYQETQYF.

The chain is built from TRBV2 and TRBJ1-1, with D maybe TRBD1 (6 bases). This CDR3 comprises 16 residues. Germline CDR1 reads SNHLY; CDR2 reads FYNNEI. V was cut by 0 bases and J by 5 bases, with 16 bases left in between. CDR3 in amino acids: CASSEASAGGQTEAFF. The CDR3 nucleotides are TGTGCCAGCAGTGAAGCTTCGGCGGGGGGGCAAACTGAAGCTTTCTTT. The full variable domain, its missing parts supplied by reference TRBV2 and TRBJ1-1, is EPEVTQTPSHQVTQMGQEVILRCVPISNHLYFYWYRQILGQKVEFLVSFYNNEISEKSEIFDDQFSVERPDGSNFTLKIRSTKLEDSAMYFCASSEASAGGQTEAFFGQGTRLTVV.

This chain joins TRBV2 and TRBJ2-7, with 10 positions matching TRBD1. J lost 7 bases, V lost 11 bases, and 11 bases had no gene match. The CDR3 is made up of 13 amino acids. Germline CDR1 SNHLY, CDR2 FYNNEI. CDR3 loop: CARRTGGLGEQYF. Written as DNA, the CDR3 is TGTGCCCGCCGGACAGGGGGTTTAGGGGAGCAGTACTTC.

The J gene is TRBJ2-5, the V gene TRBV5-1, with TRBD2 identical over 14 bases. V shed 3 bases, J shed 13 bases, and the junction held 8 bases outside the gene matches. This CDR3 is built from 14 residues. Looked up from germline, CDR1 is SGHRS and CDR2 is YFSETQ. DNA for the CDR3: TGCGCCAGCAGCTACGGACTAGCGGGGGGACCCAGGTACTTC. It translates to CASSYGLAGGPRYF.

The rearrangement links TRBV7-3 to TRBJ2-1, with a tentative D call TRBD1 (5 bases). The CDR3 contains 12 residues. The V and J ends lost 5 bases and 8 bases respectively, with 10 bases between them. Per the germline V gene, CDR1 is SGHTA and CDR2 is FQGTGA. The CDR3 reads CASSLDSDEQFF. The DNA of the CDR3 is TGTGCCAGCAGCCTAGACAGTGATGAGCAGTTCTTC.

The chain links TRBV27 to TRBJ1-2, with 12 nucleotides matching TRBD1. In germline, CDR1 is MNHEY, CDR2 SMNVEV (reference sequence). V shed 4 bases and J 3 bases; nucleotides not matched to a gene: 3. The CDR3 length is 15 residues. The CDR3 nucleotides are TGTGCCAGCAGTTCAGGGACAGGGGGCGACTATGGCTACACCTTC. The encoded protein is CASSSGTGGDYGYTF.

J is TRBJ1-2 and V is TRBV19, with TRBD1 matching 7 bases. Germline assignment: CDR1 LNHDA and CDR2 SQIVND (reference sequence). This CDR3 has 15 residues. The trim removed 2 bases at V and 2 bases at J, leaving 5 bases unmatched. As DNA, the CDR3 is TGTGCCAGTAGTATACTGGCAGGGGGAAACTATGGCTACACCTTC. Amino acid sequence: CASSILAGGNYGYTF.

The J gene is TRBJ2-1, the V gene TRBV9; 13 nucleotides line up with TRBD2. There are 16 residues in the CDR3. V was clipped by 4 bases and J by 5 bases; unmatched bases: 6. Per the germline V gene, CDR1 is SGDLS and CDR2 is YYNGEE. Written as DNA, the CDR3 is TGTGCCAGCAGCTCCCGACTAGCGGGGGGCAACAATGAGCAGTTCTTC. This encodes CASSSRLAGGNNEQFF.

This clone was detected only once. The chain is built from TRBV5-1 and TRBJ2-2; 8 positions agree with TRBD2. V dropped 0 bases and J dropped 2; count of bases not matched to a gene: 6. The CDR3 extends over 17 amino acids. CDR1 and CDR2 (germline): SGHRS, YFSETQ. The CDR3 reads CASSLGASGGNTGELFF. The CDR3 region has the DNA TGCGCCAGCAGCTTGGGTGCGAGCGGGGGAAACACCGGGGAGCTGTTTTTT.

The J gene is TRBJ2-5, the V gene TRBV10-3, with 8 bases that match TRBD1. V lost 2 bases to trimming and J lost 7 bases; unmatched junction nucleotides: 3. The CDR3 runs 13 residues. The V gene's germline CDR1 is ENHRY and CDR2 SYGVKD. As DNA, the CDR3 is TGTGCCATCAGTGAGGACAGGGGAGGGACCCAGTACTTC. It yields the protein CAISEDRGGTQYF.

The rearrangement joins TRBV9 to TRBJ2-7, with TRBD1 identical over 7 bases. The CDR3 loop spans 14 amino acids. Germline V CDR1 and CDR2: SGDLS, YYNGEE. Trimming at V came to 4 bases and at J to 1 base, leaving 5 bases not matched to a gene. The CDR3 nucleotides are TGTGCCAGCAGCCTACAGGGACAGTCCTACGAGCAGTACTTC. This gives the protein CASSLQGQSYEQYF.

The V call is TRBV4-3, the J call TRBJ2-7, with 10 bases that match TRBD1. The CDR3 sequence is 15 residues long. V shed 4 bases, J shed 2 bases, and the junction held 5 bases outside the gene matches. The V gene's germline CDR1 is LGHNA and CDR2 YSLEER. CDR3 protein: CASSPGTGEPYEQYF. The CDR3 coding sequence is TGCGCCAGCAGCCCCGGGACAGGGGAACCCTACGAGCAGTACTTC.

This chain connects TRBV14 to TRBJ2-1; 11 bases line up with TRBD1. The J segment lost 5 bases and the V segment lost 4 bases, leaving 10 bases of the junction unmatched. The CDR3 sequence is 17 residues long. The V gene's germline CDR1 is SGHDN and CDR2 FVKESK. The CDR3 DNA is TGTGCCAGCAGCCCCCGGACAGGGGGCGAGCGGGACAATGAGCAGTTCTTC. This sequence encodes CASSPRTGGERDNEQFF.

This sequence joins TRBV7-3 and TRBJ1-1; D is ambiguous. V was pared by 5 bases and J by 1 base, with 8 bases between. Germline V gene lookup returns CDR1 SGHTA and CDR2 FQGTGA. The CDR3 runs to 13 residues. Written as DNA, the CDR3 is TGTGCCAGCAGCACTGGAGGGAACACTGAAGCTTTCTTT. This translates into CASSTGGNTEAFF. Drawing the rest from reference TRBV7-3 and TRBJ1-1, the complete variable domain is GAGVSQTPSNKVTEKGKYVELRCDPISGHTALYWYRQSLGQGPEFLIYFQGTGAADDSGLPNDRFFAVRPEGSVSTLKIQRTERGDSAVYLCASSTGGNTEAFFGQGTRLTVV.

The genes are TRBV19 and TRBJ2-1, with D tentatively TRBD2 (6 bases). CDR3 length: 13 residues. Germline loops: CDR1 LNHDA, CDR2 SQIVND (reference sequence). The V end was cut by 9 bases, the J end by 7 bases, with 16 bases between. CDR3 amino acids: CASAGTELNEQFF. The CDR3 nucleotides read TGTGCCAGCGCCGGGACTGAACTAAATGAGCAGTTCTTC. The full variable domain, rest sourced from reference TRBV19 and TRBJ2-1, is DGGITQSPKYLFRKEGQNVTLSCEQNLNHDAMYWYRQDPGQGLRLIYYSQIVNDFQKGDIAEGYSVSREKKESFPLTVTSAQKNPTAFYLCASAGTELNEQFFGPGTRLTVL.

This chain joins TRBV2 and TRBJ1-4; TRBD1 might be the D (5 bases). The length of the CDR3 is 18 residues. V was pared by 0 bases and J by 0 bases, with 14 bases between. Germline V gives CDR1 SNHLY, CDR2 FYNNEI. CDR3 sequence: CASSEAPPRATTNEKLFF. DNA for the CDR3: TGTGCCAGCAGTGAAGCCCCCCCCAGGGCCACAACTAATGAAAAACTGTTTTTT.

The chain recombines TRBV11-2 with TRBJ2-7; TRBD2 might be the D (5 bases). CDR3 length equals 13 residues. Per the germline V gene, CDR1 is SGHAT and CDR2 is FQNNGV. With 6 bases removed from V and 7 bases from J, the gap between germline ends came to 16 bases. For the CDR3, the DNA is TGTGCCAGCAGGGATGGAGCATCGGGAGAGCAGTACTTC. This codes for CASRDGASGEQYF.

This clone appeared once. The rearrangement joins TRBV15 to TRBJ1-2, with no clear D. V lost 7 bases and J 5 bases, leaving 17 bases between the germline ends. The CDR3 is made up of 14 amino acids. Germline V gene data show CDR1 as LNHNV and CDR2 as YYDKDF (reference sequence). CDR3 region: CATTRSGFRYGYTF. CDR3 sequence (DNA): TGTGCCACCACCAGGTCGGGGTTCAGATATGGCTACACCTTC.

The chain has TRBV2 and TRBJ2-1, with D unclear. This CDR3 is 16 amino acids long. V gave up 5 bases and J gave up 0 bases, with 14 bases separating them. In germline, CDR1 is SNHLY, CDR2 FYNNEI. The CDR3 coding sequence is TGTGCCAGCAGTCCTGAGGCCCAAAGCTCCTACAATGAGCAGTTCTTC. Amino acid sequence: CASSPEAQSSYNEQFF.